The next 30 T cell receptor beta chains were all read from a single sample in a study of blood T cell repertoires in COVID-19. Repertoires were generated with immunoSEQ multiplex PCR, while TCRdb's copy carries only in-frame clones and drops some. The data show more than 300,000 clones, about 90% seen once. Sequenced sample: PBMCs or T cells enriched from blood (not recorded which). Receptor source: a woman aged 25 to 39 who had recovered from COVID-19.

The J gene is TRBJ1-2, the V gene TRBV15; D gene uncertain. CDR3 length: 16 amino acids. The V end was cut by 0 bases, the J end by 6 bases, with 17 bases between. CDR1 and CDR2 (germline): LNHNV, YYDKDF (reference sequence). CDR3 coding DNA: TGTGCCACCAGCAGAGATTGGGAGATCAACCCACATGGCTACACCTTC. Amino acid sequence: CATSRDWEINPHGYTF.

The CDR3 spells CASSYRFRPPREEYF. The CDR3 nucleotides read TGTGCCAGCAGTTACCGGTTCCGACCCCCGAGGGAGGAGTATTTT. The chain employs TRBV6-2 or TRBV6-3 and TRBJ2-3, with D perhaps matching TRBD2 (6 bases). The CDR3 has 15 amino acids. V was shortened by 2 bases and J by 13 bases, with 22 bases between the two germline ends. CDR1 MNHEY and CDR2 SVGEGT come from the germline V gene.

The rearrangement links TRBV5-8 to TRBJ1-4; 12 nucleotides match TRBD1. CDR3 length: 16 residues. Unmatched junction bases numbered 4, after V lost 0 bases and J lost 7 bases. Germline assignment: CDR1 SGHTS and CDR2 YDEGEE. CDR3 bases: TGTGCCAGCAGCTTGGGGGACAGGGGGCAGGTTGAAAAACTGTTTTTT. This encodes CASSLGDRGQVEKLFF.

This sequence joins TRBV7-9 and TRBJ1-6; D not certain. V dropped 5 bases and J dropped 2 bases, with 10 bases sitting between them. The CDR3 covers 15 residues. The germline V gene encodes CDR1 SEHNR and CDR2 FQNEAQ (reference sequence). In DNA, the CDR3 is TGTGCCAGCAGCCGAGACGGGACCTATAATTCACCCCTCCACTTT. Its translation is CASSRDGTYNSPLHF.

This chain links TRBV7-2 with TRBJ2-2; D is perhaps TRBD1 (5 bases). This CDR3 is built from 16 residues. CDR1 is SGHTA, CDR2 FQGNSA, per germline. Between the trimmed V and J ends, which lost 2 bases and 2 bases, there was a span of 12 bases. In DNA form, the CDR3 reads TGTGCCAGCAGCTTAATGGGGCATTCAAACACCGGGGAGCTGTTTTTT. Translation gives CASSLMGHSNTGELFF.

V gene TRBV12-5 combines with J gene TRBJ1-1; D remains unclear. Germline loops: CDR1 LGHNT, CDR2 FRNRAP. Trimming removed 6 bases at V and 2 bases at J, with 4 bases between. This CDR3 contains 11 residues. The CDR3 DNA is TGTGCTAGTGGGACAAACACTGAAGCTTTCTTT. Amino acids: CASGTNTEAFF.

The chain employs TRBV12-3 or TRBV12-4 and TRBJ1-3; the D is unclear. The CDR3 runs 13 residues. V dropped 2 bases and J dropped 4 bases, with 6 bases sitting between them. DNA for the CDR3: TGTGCCAGCAGTTTATCGGGGGGAAACACCATATATTTT. Its translation is CASSLSGGNTIYF.

This clone came up a few times. This chain uses TRBV7-8 with TRBJ1-2, with 9 bases aligning to TRBD1. The CDR3 runs to 14 residues. Germline CDR1 and CDR2: SGHVS and FQNEAQ. J was trimmed by 3 bases and V by 5 bases; bases with no gene match: 4. The CDR3 protein is CASSRDREYYGYTF. The CDR3 region has the DNA TGTGCCAGCAGCCGGGACAGGGAGTACTATGGCTACACCTTC.

This chain links TRBV6-5 with TRBJ1-4; 7 bases are a match to TRBD1. The CDR3 length is 14 residues. From germline, CDR1 is MNHEY and CDR2 SVGAGI. J lost 7 bases, V lost 6 bases, and 8 bases had no gene match. CDR3 sequence: CASRRGLFGEKLFF. As DNA, the CDR3 is TGTGCCAGCAGAAGGGGGCTTTTCGGTGAAAAACTGTTTTTT.

This clone was picked up a small number of times. The V and J genes are TRBV3-1 (or the pseudogene TRBV3-2) and TRBJ1-1; no clear D. In germline, CDR1 is LGHDT, CDR2 YNNKEL (reference sequence). The CDR3 loop spans 13 amino acids. Trimming cost V 3 bases and J 8 bases, with 13 bases left between them. The CDR3 DNA is TGTGCCAGCAGCCACGCGGGTAACGCAGAAGCTTTCTTT. It translates to CASSHAGNAEAFF.

V usage is TRBV2 and J usage is TRBJ1-4, with D possibly matching TRBD1 (5 bases). V lost 8 bases to trimming and J lost 4 bases, with 14 bases between them. There are 14 residues in the CDR3. Germline CDR1 SNHLY, CDR2 FYNNEI. In DNA, the CDR3 is TGTGCCAGCGGGGGGACGGGTAATAATGAAAAACTGTTTTTT. It encodes CASGGTGNNEKLFF. Looking up the rest from reference TRBV2 and TRBJ1-4 gives the full variable domain: EPEVTQTPSHQVTQMGQEVILRCVPISNHLYFYWYRQILGQKVEFLVSFYNNEISEKSEIFDDQFSVERPDGSNFTLKIRSTKLEDSAMYFCASGGTGNNEKLFFGSGTQLSVL.

The V gene is TRBV7-8, the J gene TRBJ2-2, with 13 bases aligning to TRBD2. The CDR3 totals 18 residues. Per germline, CDR1 SGHVS and CDR2 FQNEAQ. Germline trimming cut 1 base from V and 5 bases from J; bases unmatched to any gene: 7. CDR3 in DNA: TGTGCCAGCAGCTTAGTGGGGACTAGCGGGGCGACGACCGGGGAGCTGTTTTTT. Translating gives CASSLVGTSGATTGELFF.

This clone was observed once. The identical CDR3 is also encoded by other nucleotide sequences in the sample. The chain carries TRBV6-5 and TRBJ1-5, with 11 positions matching TRBD1. Germline trimming cut 2 bases from V and 6 bases from J; bases unmatched to any gene: 0. The V gene's germline CDR1 is MNHEY and CDR2 SVGAGI. This CDR3 is 14 amino acids long. The CDR3 loop is CASSYGQGAQPQHF. The DNA for the CDR3 is TGTGCCAGCAGTTACGGACAGGGGGCTCAGCCCCAGCATTTT.

V usage is TRBV7-9 and J usage is TRBJ1-2; D unclear. This CDR3 comprises 14 residues. Trimming took off 0 bases at V and 3 bases at J, with 8 bases between the two ends. Germline CDR1 SEHNR, CDR2 FQNEAQ (reference sequence). The CDR3 DNA reads as TGTGCCAGCAGCTTAGCTGCGGTATACTATGGCTACACCTTC. This sequence encodes CASSLAAVYYGYTF.

There are a few counts of this clone. The gene calls are TRBV4-1 and TRBJ1-2, with a weak D call TRBD1 (6 bases). The CDR3 is 15 residues long. Germline values: CDR1 MGHRA, CDR2 YSYEKL. V was shortened by 4 bases and J by 4 bases, with 16 bases between the two germline ends. DNA for the CDR3: TGCGCCAGCAGCCTCAGCCCAGGGGACCGCTATGGCTACACCTTC. This translates into CASSLSPGDRYGYTF.

V usage is TRBV18 and J usage is TRBJ2-2, with D maybe TRBD1 (6 bases). Per germline, CDR1 KGHSH and CDR2 LQKENI. This CDR3 is built from 15 residues. The ends were cut back, 4 bases at V and 0 bases at J, with 9 bases in the middle. The CDR3, as DNA: TGTGCCAGCTCACAGGGGGAGACGAACACCGGGGAGCTGTTTTTT. Its protein is CASSQGETNTGELFF.

This clone turned up a few times. The rearrangement links TRBV6-2 or TRBV6-3 to TRBJ1-2; 10 bases fit TRBD1. The CDR3 has 15 residues. Germline V gives CDR1 MNHEY, CDR2 SVGEGT. V gave up 6 bases and J gave up 9 bases; unmatched junction bases: 13. CDR3 protein: CASSDRGRRGQSYTF. DNA for the CDR3: TGTGCCAGCAGCGACAGGGGGCGGCGAGGTCAGAGCTACACCTTC.

CDR3 in DNA: TGTGCCAGTAGTCCTGCGACTAGTGCCGAGACCCAGTACTTC. This translates into CASSPATSAETQYF. The rearrangement joins TRBV19 to TRBJ2-5; perhaps TRBD2 as D (6 bases). Germline values: CDR1 LNHDA, CDR2 SQIVND (reference sequence). The CDR3 covers 14 residues. Trimming removed 5 bases at V and 5 bases at J, with 15 bases between. The full variable domain, its missing parts supplied by reference TRBV19 and TRBJ2-5, is DGGITQSPKYLFRKEGQNVTLSCEQNLNHDAMYWYRQDPGQGLRLIYYSQIVNDFQKGDIAEGYSVSREKKESFPLTVTSAQKNPTAFYLCASSPATSAETQYFGPGTRLLVL.

The chain links TRBV5-6 to TRBJ1-5; D remains unclear. Germline CDR1 and CDR2: SGHDT and YYEEEE. The CDR3 consists of 15 residues. V lost 0 bases to trimming and J lost 4 bases, with 11 bases between them. The CDR3 reads CASSLGDTRNQPQHF. In DNA form, the CDR3 reads TGTGCCAGCAGCTTGGGAGATACCAGGAATCAGCCCCAGCATTTT.

The chain combines TRBV10-3 with TRBJ2-3; 9 nucleotides line up with TRBD1. V shed 0 bases and J 4 bases; nucleotides not matched to a gene: 5. The CDR3 extends over 16 amino acids. CDR1 and CDR2 from the germline V gene are ENHRY and SYGVKD. The CDR3 DNA sequence: TGTGCCATCAGTGAGTCGACCGACAGGGGGGCAGATACGCAGTATTTT. This translates into CAISESTDRGADTQYF.

In DNA form, the CDR3 reads TGTGCCAGCTCACCAAGGGGAAGCTATGGCTACACCTTC. Translation gives CASSPRGSYGYTF. This chain connects TRBV18 to TRBJ1-2; weak D call: TRBD1 (5 bases). Germline assignment: CDR1 KGHSH and CDR2 LQKENI. V was shortened by 2 bases and J by 4 bases, with 8 bases between the two germline ends. CDR3 size: 13 residues.

The chain employs TRBV3-1 (or the pseudogene TRBV3-2) and TRBJ2-2; maybe TRBD2 (6 bases). The CDR3 length is 18 residues. V was clipped by 0 bases and J by 4 bases, with 18 bases between them. Germline values: CDR1 LGHDT, CDR2 YNNKEL (reference sequence). CDR3 protein: CASSQEILGRRGTGELFF. As DNA, the CDR3 is TGTGCCAGCAGCCAAGAAATATTAGGAAGGCGGGGCACCGGGGAGCTGTTTTTT.

The gene calls are TRBV2 and TRBJ2-7, with 7 bases lining up with TRBD1. Germline-derived CDR1 and CDR2 are SNHLY and FYNNEI. The CDR3 spans 14 residues. V dropped 8 bases and J dropped 3; count of bases not matched to a gene: 10. The CDR3 DNA reads TGTGCCAGCGCCCGGGACAGCTTAATCTACGAGCAGTACTTC. This codes for CASARDSLIYEQYF.

This sequence joins TRBV29-1 and TRBJ2-3; D is unresolved. Germline V gene data show CDR1 as SQVTM and CDR2 as ANQGSEA. Deletions cut 5 bases from V and 5 bases from J, with 14 bases between. This CDR3 contains 13 residues. The CDR3 spells CSVRQTSGDTQYF. The CDR3 nucleotides are TGCAGCGTTAGGCAGACGTCGGGAGATACGCAGTATTTT.

V and J are TRBV19 and TRBJ1-2; TRBD1 matches at 9 bases. The CDR3 consists of 12 residues. After removal of 10 bases from V and 4 bases from J, the junction contained 4 bases not matched to a gene. Germline V gene lookup returns CDR1 LNHDA and CDR2 SQIVND (reference sequence). CDR3 coding DNA: TGTGCCACCGCGGACAGGGGCTATGGCTACACCTTC. This gives the protein CATADRGYGYTF. The full variable domain, in which reference TRBV19 and TRBJ1-2 provide the parts outside the CDR3, is DGGITQSPKYLFRKEGQNVTLSCEQNLNHDAMYWYRQDPGQGLRLIYYSQIVNDFQKGDIAEGYSVSREKKESFPLTVTSAQKNPTAFYLCATADRGYGYTFGSGTRLTVV.

V and J are TRBV19 and TRBJ1-5, with no clear D. Trimming cost V 6 bases and J 3 bases, with 9 bases left between them. Germline CDR1 LNHDA, CDR2 SQIVND (reference sequence). This CDR3 region has 13 residues. The CDR3 bases are TGTGCCAGTAGCTTAGCGGCCAATCAGCCCCAGCATTTT. This sequence encodes CASSLAANQPQHF.

CDR3 protein: CASSTKRTPGGRETQYF. As DNA, the CDR3 is TGTGCCAGCAGCACGAAGAGGACGCCCGGGGGGCGAGAGACCCAGTACTTC. The rearrangement joins TRBV6-2 or TRBV6-3 to TRBJ2-5, with D possibly matching TRBD2 (7 bases). Between the trimmed V and J ends, which lost 6 bases and 4 bases, there was a span of 24 bases. The CDR3 contains 17 residues. CDR1 MNHEY and CDR2 SVGEGT come from the germline V gene.

The rearrangement links TRBV19 to TRBJ1-5; weak D call: TRBD1 (5 bases). The CDR3 has 14 amino acids. Trimming took off 7 bases at V and 3 bases at J, with 13 bases between the two ends. Germline V gene lookup returns CDR1 LNHDA and CDR2 SQIVND (reference sequence). For the CDR3, the DNA is TGTGCCAGTACCCTGGGGGGAACCAATCAGCCCCAGCATTTT. Its translation: CASTLGGTNQPQHF.

The chain carries TRBV11-1 and TRBJ1-4; TRBD1 agrees at 10 bases. Germline CDR1 reads SGHAT; CDR2 reads FQDESV (reference sequence). The CDR3 is 14 amino acids. V trimming: 3 bases; J trimming: 6 bases; junction bases outside the gene matches: 1. The CDR3 reads CASSLDRGDEKLFF. CDR3 DNA sequence: TGTGCCAGCAGCTTGGACAGGGGGGATGAAAAACTGTTTTTT. Full variable domain (rest looked up from reference TRBV11-1 and TRBJ1-4): EAEVAQSPRYKITEKSQAVAFWCDPISGHATLYWYRQILGQGPELLVQFQDESVVDDSQLPKDRFSAERLKGVDSTLKIQPAELGDSAMYLCASSLDRGDEKLFFGSGTQLSVL.

V and J are TRBV30 and TRBJ2-7, with 8 bases matching TRBD2. This CDR3 has 12 residues. Germline-derived CDR1 and CDR2 are GTSNPN and SVGIG (reference sequence). The junction had 3 bases not matched to a gene; V was cut back by 1 base and J by 7 bases. This chain's CDR3 is CAWSGGGREQYF. The DNA for the CDR3 is TGTGCCTGGAGTGGCGGGGGGCGTGAGCAGTACTTC.